The 20 T cell receptor beta chains below were found in one sample sequenced in a study of T cell responses to AZD1222 COVID-19 vaccine (dated by TCRdb to the early 2020s). The library was generated by the immunoSEQ multiplex PCR assay. What TCRdb holds here is the immuneACCESS table cut down to in-frame rearrangements. Part of the clones is not present; checked against another copy, under half of the missing clones reflect an unresolved V gene, and the others are unexplained. This sample has some 99,000 clones in its table, and around nine tenths of those were observed once. Of the sample, about a sixth is held by the ten largest clones. Per the publication, the time point label means: about 28 days (+/-7) after the second vaccine dose. The sample in question was peripheral blood, obtained 28 days after the second AZD1222 dose. These receptors were obtained from an adult who received the AZD1222 COVID-19 vaccine.

This rearrangement joins TRBV5-6 to TRBJ2-7, with TRBD1 as a possible D gene (6 bases). There are 12 residues in the CDR3. Trimming shortened V by 0 bases and J by 7 bases, and 8 bases separated the two germline ends. Per germline, CDR1 SGHDT and CDR2 YYEEEE. The CDR3 DNA follows: TGTGCCAGCAGCTTGGCCGGACAGGAGCAGTACTTC. It specifies CASSLAGQEQYF.

The V call is TRBV6-2 or TRBV6-3, the J call TRBJ2-2, with 9 nucleotides matching TRBD1. Germline CDR1 is MNHEY and CDR2 is SVGEGT. There are 16 residues in the CDR3. The V and J ends lost 4 bases and 0 bases, in that order; junction bases with no gene match: 3. The chain's CDR3 is CASSWTGVANTGELFF. CDR3 DNA: TGTGCCAGCAGTTGGACAGGGGTAGCGAACACCGGGGAGCTGTTTTTT.

The CDR3 DNA is TGTGCCAGCAGCTTAGGGGTTACAGGTCAACCCCAGCCCCAGCATTTT. Translation gives CASSLGVTGQPQPQHF. This chain links TRBV11-2 with TRBJ1-5; D is perhaps TRBD1 (5 bases). The length of the CDR3 is 16 residues. The V gene lost 1 base and the J gene lost 7 bases, with 17 bases spanning the gap. CDR1 SGHAT and CDR2 FQNNGV come from the germline V gene. Full variable domain (rest looked up from reference TRBV11-2 and TRBJ1-5): EAGVAQSPRYKIIEKRQSVAFWCNPISGHATLYWYQQILGQGPKLLIQFQNNGVVDDSQLPKDRFSAERLKGVDSTLKIQPAKLEDSAVYLCASSLGVTGQPQPQHFGDGTRLSIL.

This clone was detected once. The chain has TRBV7-9 and TRBJ1-2; 7 positions match TRBD1. The V gene end was trimmed by 10 bases and the J gene end by 2 bases; junction bases not matched to a gene: 7. Per the germline V gene, CDR1 is SEHNR and CDR2 is FQNEAQ (reference sequence). The CDR3 is 13 residues long. The CDR3 reads CATVLDRNYGYTF. In DNA, the CDR3 is TGTGCCACCGTACTGGACAGGAACTATGGCTACACCTTC.

V usage is TRBV28 and J usage is TRBJ1-6; D uncertain. Trimming stripped 7 bases from V and 7 bases from J, with 8 bases between. This CDR3 is 12 amino acids long. The germline V gene encodes CDR1 MDHEN and CDR2 SYDVKM. CDR3 residues: CASNVLNSPLHF. The CDR3 nucleotides are TGTGCCAGCAACGTTTTAAATTCACCCCTCCACTTT.

This chain uses TRBV21-1 with TRBJ2-7; TRBD2 reflects the table's D call only, with no check against the DNA. TRBV21-1 is classified as a pseudogene. The length of the CDR3 is 17 residues. The CDR3 region is CASSKEGTSGEGYEQYF. The CDR3 nucleotides read TGTGCCAGCAGCAAAGAGGGTACTAGCGGGGAAGGTTACGAGCAGTACTTC.

The V call is TRBV7-3, the J call TRBJ2-3, with 9 positions matching TRBD2. V lost 5 bases, J lost 3 bases, and 6 bases stayed unmatched. Germline V CDR1 and CDR2: SGHTA, FQGTGA. The length of the CDR3 is 15 residues. CDR3 loop: CASSIGLATTDTQYF. For the CDR3, the DNA is TGTGCCAGCAGCATCGGACTAGCGACTACAGATACGCAGTATTTT. The whole variable domain, remainder taken from reference TRBV7-3 and TRBJ2-3, is GAGVSQTPSNKVTEKGKYVELRCDPISGHTALYWYRQSLGQGPEFLIYFQGTGAADDSGLPNDRFFAVRPEGSVSTLKIQRTERGDSAVYLCASSIGLATTDTQYFGPGTRLTVL.

The chain employs TRBV12-5 and TRBJ2-1; possibly TRBD1 or TRBD2 for D (5 bases each). This CDR3 has 15 amino acids. The V end was cut by 4 bases, the J end by 6 bases, with 16 bases between. Germline assignment: CDR1 LGHNT and CDR2 FRNRAP. CDR3 nucleotide sequence: TGTGCTAGTGGTTCCTCGTCTTCGGGACGCAATGAGCAGTTCTTC. Amino acids: CASGSSSSGRNEQFF. The full variable domain, in which reference TRBV12-5 and TRBJ2-1 provide the parts outside the CDR3, is DARVTQTPRHKVTEMGQEVTMRCQPILGHNTVFWYRQTMMQGLELLAYFRNRAPLDDSGMPKDRFSAEMPDATLATLKIQPSEPRDSAVYFCASGSSSSGRNEQFFGPGTRLTVL.

The chain recombines TRBV27 with TRBJ2-2, with D perhaps TRBD2 (5 bases). The CDR3 contains 14 residues. V was clipped by 2 bases and J by 1 base, with 5 bases between them. Germline V gene data show CDR1 as MNHEY and CDR2 as SMNVEV (reference sequence). The CDR3 DNA follows: TGTGCCAGCAGTTTAAGCGGGAACACCGGGGAGCTGTTTTTT. It encodes CASSLSGNTGELFF.

The chain is built from TRBV27 and TRBJ2-1, with a tentative D call TRBD2 (6 bases). CDR3 size: 13 residues. Per the germline V gene, CDR1 is MNHEY and CDR2 is SMNVEV (reference sequence). The V and J ends lost 3 bases and 4 bases respectively, with 7 bases between them. The CDR3 spells CASSLGLYNEQFF. As DNA, the CDR3 is TGTGCCAGCAGTTTGGGACTGTACAATGAGCAGTTCTTC.

V is TRBV10-3 and J is TRBJ1-2; 7 bases fit TRBD1. The CDR3 covers 14 residues. Germline trimming cut 2 bases from V and 6 bases from J; bases unmatched to any gene: 6. Germline loops: CDR1 ENHRY, CDR2 SYGVKD. CDR3 in amino acids: CAISERQGLDGYTF. The CDR3 bases are TGTGCCATCAGTGAGAGACAGGGCCTTGATGGCTACACCTTC.

The chain employs TRBV24-1 and TRBJ2-1; 10 nucleotides line up with TRBD2. CDR1 and CDR2 from the germline V gene are KGHDR and SFDVKD. The CDR3 is 17 amino acids. The V gene end was trimmed by 0 bases and the J gene end by 0 bases; junction bases not matched to a gene: 1. The CDR3 nucleotides read TGTGCCACCAGTGATTTGACTAGCGGGAACTCCTACAATGAGCAGTTCTTC. Translating it yields CATSDLTSGNSYNEQFF.

This chain connects TRBV5-8 to TRBJ2-7, with unresolved D. CDR3 size: 13 residues. Germline lookup yields CDR1 SGHTS and CDR2 YDEGEE. V lost 0 bases and J 5 bases, leaving 9 bases between the germline ends. In DNA, the CDR3 is TGTGCCAGCAGCTTGGCTCGCTGGCACGAGCAGTACTTC. It codes for CASSLARWHEQYF.

This clone was seen a single time. The DNA for the CDR3 is TGTGCCACCCATAGAAGGGCAGCGAACTATGGCTACACCTTC. This translates into CATHRRAANYGYTF. The V call is TRBV19, the J call TRBJ1-2; D ambiguous. The length of the CDR3 is 14 residues. CDR1 LNHDA and CDR2 SQIVND come from the germline V gene (reference sequence). V shed 10 bases and J shed 2 bases, with 17 bases lying between them.

The rearrangement links TRBV7-9 to TRBJ2-3; no definite D call. V was shortened by 5 bases and J by 4 bases, with 13 bases between the two germline ends. Looked up from germline, CDR1 is SEHNR and CDR2 is FQNEAQ (reference sequence). CDR3 length equals 14 residues. The CDR3: CASSLNSPSDTQYF. Written as DNA, the CDR3 is TGTGCCAGCAGCCTTAATTCCCCATCAGATACGCAGTATTTT.

The chain carries TRBV28 and TRBJ1-2; 7 bases match TRBD1. The trim removed 7 bases at V and 4 bases at J, leaving 6 bases unmatched. The CDR3 has 13 amino acids. Germline CDR1 and CDR2: MDHEN and SYDVKM. CDR3 in amino acids: CASTMTGFYGYTF. CDR3 in DNA: TGTGCCAGCACCATGACAGGGTTCTATGGCTACACCTTC.

This chain connects TRBV13 to TRBJ2-1, with 12 nucleotides matching TRBD2. Germline lookup yields CDR1 PRHDT and CDR2 FYEKMQ (reference sequence). Losses at the gene ends were 4 bases for V and 3 bases for J; bases not matched to a gene: 4. The CDR3 consists of 16 residues. CDR3 coding DNA: TGTGCCAGCAGCTCCAGGACTAGCGGGAACTACAATGAGCAGTTCTTC. Protein sequence: CASSSRTSGNYNEQFF.

V usage is TRBV5-1 and J usage is TRBJ2-3; TRBD2 aligns across 9 bases. The V and J ends lost 0 bases and 5 bases, in that order; junction bases with no gene match: 4. CDR1 SGHRS and CDR2 YFSETQ come from the germline V gene. The length of the CDR3 is 15 residues. CDR3 residues: CASSLALAGIDTQYF. The CDR3 nucleotides read TGCGCCAGCAGCTTGGCTCTAGCGGGAATAGATACGCAGTATTTT.

The chain uses TRBV6-5 and TRBJ2-7, with D possibly being TRBD2 (6 bases). Germline CDR1 is MNHEY and CDR2 is SVGAGI. The CDR3 has 15 residues. Trimming removed 1 base at V and 0 bases at J, with 10 bases between. CDR3 residues: CASSYYAGSSYEQYF. DNA for the CDR3: TGTGCCAGCAGTTACTACGCGGGGTCCTCCTACGAGCAGTACTTC.

This clone was detected ten times or more. The chain couples TRBV6-1 to TRBJ2-1, with 10 bases lining up with TRBD2. The V gene end was trimmed by 3 bases and the J gene end by 4 bases; junction bases not matched to a gene: 12. The CDR3 loop spans 18 amino acids. Germline assignment: CDR1 MNHNS and CDR2 SASEGT. The CDR3 DNA is TGTGCCAGCAGTGATCGGCTAGCGGGAGTGGGGAAATACAATGAGCAGTTCTTC. Protein product: CASSDRLAGVGKYNEQFF.